Listed below are T cell receptor beta chains from one sample, sequenced in a study of beta chain features in type 1 diabetes. Sequenced by immunoSEQ multiplex PCR; TCRdb stores in-frame clones only, minus some. The sample shows 150,000 to 200,000 clones, around 63% of them seen only once. Sequencing input: naive CD4+ T cells from blood. Every receptor here comes from a man aged 25-40 years with type 1 diabetes. Each CDR3 is given with its conserved first and last residue. The D gene is left open where the match is weak. A clone size is listed for some rows: how often the clone was seen (once, few, many), or a class if it is expanded.

TRBJ2-1 . TRBV6-6 few TGTGCCAGCAGTTACAGGAATGAGCAGTTCTTC CASSYRNEQFF
TRBJ2-4 . TRBV14 . TGTGCCAGCTCTGCAGGAGCACCACTAGCCAAAAACATTCAGTACTTC CASSAGAPLAKNIQYF
TRBJ2-5 . TRBV7-9 . TGTGCCAGCAGCTTATATGGAGGGGCAGAGACCCAGTACTTC CASSLYGGAETQYF
TRBJ2-1 TRBD1 TRBV29-1 few TGCAGCGCCGGGACAGGGGTGGGTGAGCAGTTCTTC CSAGTGVGEQFF
TRBJ2-5 TRBD2 TRBV30 . TGTGCCTGGACGAGACTAGCGGGGTACCAAGAGACCCAGTACTTC CAWTRLAGYQETQYF
TRBJ1-2 . TRBV4-1 . TGCGCCAGCAGCCAAGATTTATATGGCTACACCTTC CASSQDLYGYTF
TRBJ2-2 . TRBV4-3 . TGCGCCAGCAGCCAAGTTATTAGCGATGCCGGGGAGCTGTTTTTT CASSQVISDAGELFF
TRBJ1-2 . TRBV25-1 . TGTGCCAGCAGGGACAGAGAAAACTATGGCTACACCTTC CASRDRENYGYTF
TRBJ1-1 . TRBV9 once TGTGCCAGCAGCGTAGATGCGGGGCGGGATACTGAAGCTTTCTTT CASSVDAGRDTEAFF
TRBJ2-5 . TRBV11-2 . TGTGCCAGCAGTTGGGACCGACTTCAAGAGACCCAGTACTTC CASSWDRLQETQYF
TRBJ2-7 . TRBV25-1 . TGTGCCAGCAGTGAATGGCCGGCCGTCTACGAGCAGTACTTC CASSEWPAVYEQYF
TRBJ2-5 TRBD2 TRBV2 . TGTGCCAGCAGAAAGTTACTAGCGGGGGATGGAGAGACCCAGTACTTC CASRKLLAGDGETQYF
TRBJ2-1 TRBD2 TRBV7-2 few TGTGCCAGCAGCCCCCATAGCGGGGGGGCATACAATGAGCAGTTCTTC CASSPHSGGAYNEQFF
TRBJ2-1 . TRBV7-9 . TGTGCCAGCAGCTCGAATACCGGGACTCAGGCGTGGAATGAGCAGTTCTTC CASSSNTGTQAWNEQFF
TRBJ2-5 . TRBV4-2 . TGTGCCTCCAGGGGGGGCCAAGAGACCCAGTACTTC CASRGGQETQYF
TRBJ2-7 TRBD2 TRBV28 . TGTGCCAGCAGTTTGTCGGGACTACCCTACGAGCAGTACTTC CASSLSGLPYEQYF